This T cell receptor beta chain was sequenced for a study of T cells after yellow fever vaccination (dated by TCRdb to between 2017 and 2020). With respect to the entire study: Libraries from fractions with low cell numbers were prepared with the SMART-Seq v4 Ultra Low Input RNA kit. To follow T-cell clones before and after both primary and booster YFV17D yellow fever vaccination, bulk TCR alpha and beta repertoires underwent longitudinal sequencing. Blood samples were taken at several timepoints before and after primary and secondary immunization, and bulk PBMC replicates and cell subsets were isolated. Two healthy male donors, one aged 18 to 30 and one aged 30 to 40 years, made up the cohort.

The sample's treatment or condition label is to be understood as: live attenuated yellow fever vaccine strain. PBMCs were isolated from peripheral blood using a standard Ficoll-Paque protocol. Dynabeads CD4 and CD8 positive selection kits were used to isolate CD4 and CD8 T-cell fractions. TriZol was used to extract RNA from bulk PBMCs, from CD4 and CD8 fractions, and from dextramer-positive and dextramer-negative fractions. This clonotype has a count of ten or more. It lacks a known antigen. Per-base quality was not reported, and no clone a single base away is much larger than it. The run used an Illumina NovaSeq 6000. TCR cDNA was synthesized by 5'RACE template switching, through which a universal primer site and unique molecular identifiers were introduced. Priming for cDNA synthesis came from both the TCR alpha and TCR beta constant segments. Library amplification involved two PCR steps, and the second step added sample barcodes and sequencing adapters. Libraries were sequenced on Illumina HiSeq 2500 (2x100 bp) or NovaSeq (2x150 bp). As for the authors' bioinformatics: Reads were demultiplexed and collapsed into UMI consensus sequences with MIGEC, and V(D)J alignment was performed with MiXCR. Vaccine-responding clonotypes were identified with edgeR using replicate PBMC samples, with FDR below 0.01 and a log2 fold change above 5 up to day 15 being required. CD4 or CD8 identity was assigned to each bulk clonotype according to whether the clonotype was present at higher abundance in the sequenced CD4 repertoire or the sequenced CD8 repertoire. Clones were called with MiXCR by TCRdb after fastp trimmed the public reads at Q25, and only in-frame beta chains were retained. A single entry per CDR3 protein holds the most common genes and DNA from its merged rows. TCRdb's processing, not the authors' own work, is the source of the V and J calls. Across this sample there are about 300,000 distinct CDR3 sequences, with 8.7% seen only once. Over 3% of the sample comes from the top ten.

What the work shows at the level of the full study, not this receptor alone: Only a couple of donors were included in the study, so the extent to which the findings can be generalized is limited. A small share of clonotypes occurred in both CD4 and CD8 compartments, likely arising from convergent recombination. After the booster, most clones that had expanded after primary vaccination were detected again (around 96% of CD4 and under 90% of CD8), suggesting broad maintenance of memory. Compared with the primary T-cell response, the secondary T-cell response was faster but weaker, reaching its peak on day 5 rather than on day 15. Because abundant contaminating clonotypes from the bulk population could be contained in FACS-sorted repertoires, computational filtering was required.

The TCR sequence derives from a man aged 18 to 30 who received the YFV17D yellow fever vaccine. Here the sequenced sample was CD4+ T cells sorted from PBMCs, taken 5 days after the yellow fever booster vaccination.

The DNA sequence is as follows: TGTGCCAGCAGTCCTCGGGACAGGGCGGACCATGGCTACACCTTC. This encodes CASSPRDRADHGYTF. The chain links TRBV28 with TRBJ1-2, with TRBD1 matching 9 junction bases. Looking up the germline V gene yields CDR1 MDHEN and CDR2 SYDVKM. Trimming takes 5 bases off V and 6 bases off J; junction bases not matched to a gene: 10. From cysteine to phenylalanine, the CDR3 is 15 amino acids long. Only the CDR3 part of the read is kept: 45 bases, read in frame from the first base.